This is a list of T cell receptor beta chains from one sample in a study of cytomegalovirus exposure and HLA in healthy donors. This table comes from immunoSEQ multiplex PCR, and its TCRdb copy is limited to in-frame clones, with some not included. The sample holds under 200,000 clones, 62% seen once. Material for sequencing was PBMCs. The receptors originated from a man aged 35-49 years in good health and CMV-seronegative. The CDR3 runs from the conserved cysteine through the conserved F or W. Fields, in order: V gene, J gene, clone size, D gene, CDR3 length, CDR3 DNA, CDR3 protein. D genes are given only for firm matches. Only some rows state a clone size, as once, few, many or a class for expanded clones.

TRBV7-2	TRBJ2-5	NA	TRBD2	18	TGTGCCAGCAGCTTAGCGGGGGCTAGCGGGGCCTTCCAAGAGACCCAGTACTTC	CASSLAGASGAFQETQYF
TRBV19	TRBJ2-4	few	TRBD1	12	TGTGCCAGTAGTATGCTGGACAGGGACCAGTACTTC	CASSMLDRDQYF
TRBV5-4	TRBJ2-3	NA	TRBD2	16	TGTGCCAGCAGCTTTGGTGGAGCGGGAGCGTCGGATACGCAGTATTTT	CASSFGGAGASDTQYF
TRBV7-2	TRBJ2-5	NA	NA	15	TGTGCCAGCAGCCTTGGGCTAACCGACCTGGGGACCCAGTACTTC	CASSLGLTDLGTQYF
TRBV30	TRBJ1-6	NA	NA	16	TGTGCCTGGAGTCCCCGGAATACAGGGACCAATTCACCCCTCCACTTT	CAWSPRNTGTNSPLHF
TRBV30	TRBJ2-5	NA	NA	12	TGTGCCTGGACAAGGAGACAAGAGACCCAGTACTTC	CAWTRRQETQYF
TRBV7-9	TRBJ2-7	NA	NA	13	TGTGCCAGCAGTCCCGGACAGTCCTACGAGCAGTACTTC	CASSPGQSYEQYF
TRBV4-3	TRBJ2-2	NA	TRBD2	15	TGCGCCAGCAGCCAACGGACGGGGGGTACCGGGGAGCTGTTTTTT	CASSQRTGGTGELFF
TRBV28	TRBJ2-7	many	TRBD1	18	TGTGCCAGCACCATCCAAGGTTACAGGGGGCGCAGTTCTTACGAGCAGTACTTC	CASTIQGYRGRSSYEQYF
TRBV5-6	TRBJ1-3	NA	NA	13	TGTGCCAGCAGCCTGCTTAGTGGAAACACCATATATTTT	CASSLLSGNTIYF
TRBV2	TRBJ1-2	few	NA	13	TGTGCCAGCAGTGACGTAAGCCGCTATGGCTACACCTTC	CASSDVSRYGYTF
TRBV6-5	TRBJ2-7	NA	NA	13	TGTGCCAGCAGTACCGGTTGGTCCTACGAGCAGTACTTC	CASSTGWSYEQYF
TRBV20-1	TRBJ2-7	few	NA	11	TGCAGTGCTAGGCGAGGGAGCGAGCAGTACTTC	CSARRGSEQYF
TRBV5-8	TRBJ1-2	NA	NA	12	TGTGCCAGCAGCTTCTTAAACTATGGCTACACCTTC	CASSFLNYGYTF
TRBV5-1	TRBJ2-7	NA	TRBD2	15	TGCGCCAGCCCATCTTGGACTAGCGGGAGCTACGAGCAGTACTTC	CASPSWTSGSYEQYF
TRBV6-1	TRBJ1-4	NA	NA	16	TGTGCCAGCAGTGAAGGGGGCAGGGGACCTAATGAAAAACTGTTTTTT	CASSEGGRGPNEKLFF
TRBV5-5	TRBJ2-7	NA	TRBD2	15	TGTGCCAGCACGGCGGGCAGACTAGCGAAGTACGAGCAGTACTTC	CASTAGRLAKYEQYF
TRBV6-1	TRBJ2-1	NA	TRBD1	17	TGTGCCAGCAGTGGCACTTACGGACAGGTTGTGTGGTTTGAGCAGTTCTTC	CASSGTYGQVVWFEQFF
TRBV2	TRBJ2-7	few	TRBD1	14	TGTGCCAGCTCGGGACAGTTGAGCTCCTACGAGCAGTACTTC	CASSGQLSSYEQYF
TRBV18	TRBJ2-1	NA	TRBD2	17	TGTGCCAGCTCACCCCAAATGAGAGAGCGGGAGGGGAATGAGCAGTTCTTC	CASSPQMREREGNEQFF
TRBV7-9	TRBJ2-1	NA	TRBD2	17	TGTGCCAGCAGCTTAGCTTTGTGGACTAGCGGTCTAAATGAGCAGTTCTTC	CASSLALWTSGLNEQFF
TRBV5-1	TRBJ2-2	once	NA	16	TGCGCCAGCAGCATGACAGGACCAGCGAACACCGGGGAGCTGTTTTTT	CASSMTGPANTGELFF
TRBV7-2	TRBJ2-5	NA	TRBD2	14	TGTGCCAGCACGGGGGGGGCTCAGCGGGAGACCCAGTACTTC	CASTGGAQRETQYF
TRBV19	TRBJ1-4	NA	NA	15	TGTGCCACCGGACTGGGCACTATTAATAATGACAAACTGTTTTTT	CATGLGTINNDKLFF
TRBV7-7	TRBJ2-5	NA	NA	15	TGTGCCAGCAGCCCCCGAGGGGGGGTTGTAGAGACCCAGTACTTC	CASSPRGGVVETQYF
TRBV4-1	TRBJ1-4	few	TRBD1	16	TGCGCCAGCAGCCAGAGGGACAGGGCGTTTAATGAAAAACTGTTTTTT	CASSQRDRAFNEKLFF
TRBV5-4	TRBJ1-1	NA	NA	13	TGTGCCAGCAGCTCGTCCGGGAACACTGAAGCTTTCTTT	CASSSSGNTEAFF
TRBV19	TRBJ2-7	NA	TRBD1	13	TGTGCCAGCGGACGACAGGGAACCTACGAGCAGTACTTC	CASGRQGTYEQYF
TRBV5-8	TRBJ1-1	NA	NA	17	TGTGCCAGCAACCCGCCGGGAGGGGCCCGGACAAACACTGAAGCTTTCTTT	CASNPPGGARTNTEAFF
TRBV6-5	TRBJ2-7	NA	NA	14	TGTGCCAGCAGCCGACAGATTACGACCTACGAGCAGTACTTC	CASSRQITTYEQYF
TRBV19	TRBJ2-3	NA	NA	14	TGTGCCAGTAGTATCCGGCAGGTGACAGATACGCAGTATTTT	CASSIRQVTDTQYF
TRBV25-1	TRBJ2-6	NA	NA	13	TGTGCCAGCAGCGGGAACGGGGCCAACGTCCTGACTTTC	CASSGNGANVLTF
TRBV6-5	TRBJ1-3	once	NA	15	TGTGCCAGCAGTTACTCGACAGCCTCTGGAAACACCATATATTTT	CASSYSTASGNTIYF
TRBV7-2	TRBJ2-5	NA	TRBD2	15	TGTGCCAGCAGCTTAGGGGTTAGCGGGACAGAGACCCAGTACTTC	CASSLGVSGTETQYF
TRBV4-1	TRBJ2-5	NA	NA	16	TGCGCCGGCAACCTCCGGGCGGGGTTGGGATTTGAGACCCAGTACTTC	CAGNLRAGLGFETQYF
TRBV6-1	TRBJ1-5	NA	NA	18	TGTGCCAGCAGTGTCCCAGACGCTGACAGTTTTCGCAATCAGCCCCAGCATTTT	CASSVPDADSFRNQPQHF
TRBV15	TRBJ2-1	NA	NA	15	TGTGCCACCAGCAGAGGGAGGGGGGGGTACAATGAGCAGTTCTTC	CATSRGRGGYNEQFF
TRBV10-3	TRBJ1-3	once	NA	16	TGTGCCATCAGTGAAGCCTCCCCTTACTCTGGAAACACCATATATTTT	CAISEASPYSGNTIYF
TRBV13	TRBJ2-7	NA	TRBD2	15	TGTGCCAGCAGCCGTCTCACTAGCGGGAGTTACGAGCAGTACTTC	CASSRLTSGSYEQYF
TRBV13	TRBJ2-1	NA	TRBD2	18	TGTGCCAGCAGCCTACAGACTAGCGGGAGGGTTAATGCCTATGAGCAGTTCTTC	CASSLQTSGRVNAYEQFF
TRBV10-3	TRBJ1-3	few	NA	17	TGTGCCATCAGTGAGTCGGTAGCCCACAACTCTGGAAACACCATATATTTT	CAISESVAHNSGNTIYF
TRBV4-2	TRBJ2-1	NA	NA	15	TGTGCCAGCAGCCGACCAGGAGCGGAGTACAATGAGCAGTTCTTC	CASSRPGAEYNEQFF
TRBV7-8	TRBJ2-1	few	NA	13	TGTGCCAGCAGCTTGACACTAGGATCTGGGCAGTTCTTC	CASSLTLGSGQFF
TRBV5-1	TRBJ2-1	NA	TRBD2	14	TGCGCCAGCAGCTCTCTAGCGGGAGCCTATGAGCAGTTCTTC	CASSSLAGAYEQFF
TRBV11-2	TRBJ2-1	NA	TRBD1	13	TGTGCCAGCAGCTTCGGACAGGGTGGAGAGCAGTTCTTC	CASSFGQGGEQFF
TRBV2	TRBJ2-1	NA	TRBD2	15	TGTGCCAGCAGGATAACTAGCGGGGCTAACAATGAGCAGTTCTTC	CASRITSGANNEQFF
TRBV5-1	TRBJ1-6	once	NA	16	TGCGCCAGCAGCTTGGCCAGCCCTACGGGGAATTCACCCCTCCACTTT	CASSLASPTGNSPLHF
TRBV5-8	TRBJ1-1	few	TRBD1	16	TGTGCCAGCTCGCCCGGGGACAGGGGTATAGGGACTGAAGCTTTCTTT	CASSPGDRGIGTEAFF
TRBV6-7	TRBJ2-5	NA	TRBD1	16	TGTGCCAGCAGTTTCAATCCGACAGGGTCAGGGGAGACCCAGTACTTC	CASSFNPTGSGETQYF
TRBV7-9	TRBJ1-5	NA	NA	13	TGTGCCAGCAGCTTACGGGGGGATCAGCCCCAGCATTTT	CASSLRGDQPQHF
TRBV25-1	TRBJ1-1	NA	NA	15	TGTGCCAGCAGTGAATTAGACAGACCTTTCACTGAAGCTTTCTTT	CASSELDRPFTEAFF
TRBV27	TRBJ2-3	NA	NA	16	TGTGCCAGCAGTCCTCCCTTCGGGAGCGAGCCAGATACGCAGTATTTT	CASSPPFGSEPDTQYF
TRBV6-6	TRBJ2-7	few	NA	14	TGTGCCAGCAGTTACCGGGGGACAGACTACGAGCAGTACTTC	CASSYRGTDYEQYF
TRBV19	TRBJ2-7	NA	TRBD1	14	TGTGCCAGTAGTAAACGGGACAGCTCGGACGAGCAGTACTTC	CASSKRDSSDEQYF
TRBV7-9	TRBJ2-3	NA	NA	14	TGTGCCAGCAGCTTCGGCGGGGAAACAGATACGCAGTATTTT	CASSFGGETDTQYF
TRBV5-6	TRBJ2-7	NA	NA	13	TGTGCCAGCAGCCCGGGTAGGGGCTACGAGCAGTACTTC	CASSPGRGYEQYF
TRBV15	TRBJ1-6	NA	TRBD1	15	TGTGCCACCAGCAGGAACAGGGGTGGAAATTCACCCCTCCACTTT	CATSRNRGGNSPLHF
TRBV2	TRBJ1-2	NA	TRBD1	14	TGTGCCAGCAGTGGACAGGGTGTTAGCTATGGCTACACCTTC	CASSGQGVSYGYTF
TRBV11-2	TRBJ2-1	few	NA	13	TGTGCCAGCAGCTTATATCGTGACAATGAGCAGTTCTTC	CASSLYRDNEQFF